This T cell receptor beta chain was sequenced during a study of T cell changes during pregnancy in multiple sclerosis. J was trimmed by 2 bases and V by 4 bases; bases with no gene match: 8. CDR1 is SGHRS, CDR2 YFSETQ, per germline. CDR3 length: 15 residues. Assay: immunoSEQ multiplex PCR; the TCRdb copy retains only in-frame clones and omits some. The sample lists 60,000 or so clones, about 92% occurring once. The chain links TRBV5-1 to TRBJ2-7; TRBD1 aligns across 8 bases. The sequence derives from a female donor in good health, enrolled as a control in a pregnancy study. Sequenced here: peripheral blood, sampled in the second trimester of pregnancy. The CDR3 loop reads CASSRGTGQAYEQYF. The CDR3 nucleotides read TGCGCCAGCAGCAGAGGGACAGGTCAAGCCTACGAGCAGTACTTC.